This T cell receptor (beta chain) stems from a study of T cell responses to AZD1222 COVID-19 vaccine. Sequencing used immunoSEQ multiplex PCR; TCRdb keeps in-frame clones, though not all of them. Here the sample spans tens of thousands of clones, more than 75% being singletons. Germline CDR1 is LGHNA and CDR2 is YNFKEQ. The CDR3 loop spans 13 amino acids. The V and J ends lost 0 bases and 5 bases respectively, with 5 bases between them. J is TRBJ1-5 and V is TRBV4-2; D is unclear. The clonotype was recovered from an adult in good health. Here the sequenced sample was peripheral blood, taken on day 0 of AZD1222 vaccination. This CDR3 is CASSQEDDQPQHF. The CDR3 DNA is TGTGCCAGCAGCCAAGAGGATGATCAGCCCCAGCATTTT.